These 24 T cell receptor beta chains originate from one sample sequenced in a study of blood T cell repertoires in COVID-19. The data were produced by immunoSEQ multiplex PCR, yet TCRdb's version contains in-frame clones alone and is incomplete. Among 60,000 to 75,000 clones listed, 65% to 85% were seen once. Material for sequencing was PBMCs or T cells enriched from blood (not recorded which). The receptor set was obtained from a woman aged 55-70 years who had been exposed to COVID-19.

The rearrangement links TRBV2 to TRBJ2-3; the match to TRBD2 covers 11 bases. The CDR3 runs to 16 residues. Per the germline V gene, CDR1 is SNHLY and CDR2 is FYNNEI. The trim removed 3 bases at V and 6 bases at J, leaving 8 bases unmatched. The CDR3 protein is CASSDRGLAEEDTQYF. CDR3 DNA sequence: TGTGCCAGCAGTGATCGGGGACTAGCGGAGGAGGATACGCAGTATTTT.

Regarding this clone: Mismatch with germline at one junction end may stem from a read error. The rearrangement joins TRBV4-2 to TRBJ1-3, with unresolved D. Per the germline V gene, CDR1 is LGHNA and CDR2 is YNFKEQ. The length of the CDR3 is 15 residues. The CDR3 here is CASSQDEGSGDTIYF. The CDR3, as DNA: TGTGCCAGCAGCCAAGATGAGGGCTCTGGAGACACCATATATTTT.

The V gene is TRBV5-4, the J gene TRBJ1-2; TRBD1 aligns across 8 bases. CDR3 length: 15 amino acids. Trimming removed 4 bases from V and 6 bases from J; junction bases left unmatched: 11. From germline, CDR1 is SGHNT and CDR2 YYREEE (reference sequence). The CDR3: CASSGTGFMINGYTF. The CDR3, as DNA: TGTGCCAGCAGCGGGACAGGTTTCATGATTAATGGCTACACCTTC.

The chain combines TRBV19 with TRBJ2-1, with 13 bases matching TRBD2. This CDR3 contains 18 residues. Germline assignment: CDR1 LNHDA and CDR2 SQIVND (reference sequence). J gave up 5 bases and V 4 bases, and 11 bases lay outside the gene matches. Written as DNA, the CDR3 is TGTGCCAGTAGTACCTCGGGACTAGCGGGGACCTCTAACAATGAGCAGTTCTTC. It specifies CASSTSGLAGTSNNEQFF.

CDR3 DNA sequence: TGTGCCAGCAGCCGCAGAGACAGTGACAATGAGCAGTTCTTC. It yields the protein CASSRRDSDNEQFF. This rearrangement joins TRBV27 to TRBJ2-1; TRBD1 might be the D (5 bases). CDR3 length equals 14 residues. V lost 6 bases and J lost 5, with 14 bases in between. Germline V gives CDR1 MNHEY, CDR2 SMNVEV (reference sequence).

The chain joins TRBV28 to TRBJ2-7, with TRBD2 identical over 11 bases. The CDR3 is 13 amino acids. J lost 3 bases, V lost 7 bases, and 2 bases had no gene match. In germline, CDR1 is MDHEN, CDR2 SYDVKM. CDR3 coding DNA: TGTGCCAGCAAGACTAGCGGGGACTACGAGCAGTACTTC. This gives the protein CASKTSGDYEQYF.

This clone was counted once. V usage is TRBV15 and J usage is TRBJ1-2, with TRBD1 matching 7 bases. CDR1 and CDR2 (germline): LNHNV, YYDKDF (reference sequence). The CDR3 loop spans 15 amino acids. V trimming: 1 base; J trimming: 6 bases; junction bases outside the gene matches: 8. CDR3 region: CATSRGGDRANGYTF. The DNA of the CDR3 is TGTGCCACCAGCAGAGGAGGAGACAGGGCCAATGGCTACACCTTC.

The chain joins TRBV6-7 to TRBJ2-1; perhaps TRBD2 as D (5 bases). TRBV6-7 is annotated as an ORF whose role is uncertain. Trimming left V 6 bases short and J 1 base short, with 25 bases between. This CDR3 comprises 19 residues. CDR3 DNA sequence: TGTGCCAGCAGCACCGAGGGCTTGACATGGAGGACGTCCTACAATGAGCAGTTCTTC. This encodes CASSTEGLTWRTSYNEQFF.

This clone was counted between two and nine times. The V and J genes are TRBV30 and TRBJ2-5; 8 nucleotides agree with TRBD1. Germline CDR1 is GTSNPN and CDR2 is SVGIG (reference sequence). The CDR3 sequence is 14 residues long. The trim removed 0 bases at V and 5 bases at J, leaving 5 bases unmatched. The CDR3: CAWSVLQGDETQYF. In DNA form, the CDR3 reads TGTGCCTGGAGTGTATTACAGGGGGATGAGACCCAGTACTTC. Filled out from reference TRBV30 and TRBJ2-5, the complete variable domain reads SQTIHQWPATLVQPVGSPLSLECTVEGTSNPNLYWYRQAAGRGLQLLFYSVGIGQISSEVPQNLSASRPQDRQFILSSKKLLLSDSGFYLCAWSVLQGDETQYFGPGTRLLVL.

V and J are TRBV5-4 and TRBJ2-1; D is perhaps TRBD1 (6 bases). The V gene lost 4 bases and the J gene lost 8 bases, with 16 bases spanning the gap. CDR3 length equals 14 residues. The germline gives CDR1 SGHNT, CDR2 YYREEE (reference sequence). This CDR3 reads CASSQPNRVDEQFF. The CDR3 nucleotides read TGTGCCAGCAGCCAACCGAACAGGGTCGATGAGCAGTTCTTC.

Points on this clone: The DNA is left out, because the CDR3 cannot be placed on it with certainty; the CDR3 is given as TCRdb lists it. The CDR3 spells CASSFLAGGSPLHF. V gene TRBV28 combines with J gene TRBJ1-6. The V gene's germline CDR1 is MDHEN and CDR2 SYDVKM. The CDR3 spans 14 residues, counting both ends.

This chain uses TRBV28 with TRBJ1-5; no reliable D call. Germline-derived CDR1 and CDR2 are MDHEN and SYDVKM. The CDR3 totals 12 residues. V shed 8 bases and J shed 0 bases, with 5 bases lying between them. The CDR3 DNA reads as TGTGCCAGCTCCTATAGCAATCAGCCCCAGCATTTT. Its translation: CASSYSNQPQHF. The full variable domain, completed using reference TRBV28 and TRBJ1-5, is DVKVTQSSRYLVKRTGEKVFLECVQDMDHENMFWYRQDPGLGLRLIYFSYDVKMKEKGDIPEGYSVSREKKERFSLILESASTNQTSMYLCASSYSNQPQHFGDGTRLSIL.

The CDR3 coding sequence is TGTGCCAGTGGAACAGGGACCGGGACTAGCGTAGACGAGCAGTACTTC. This translates into CASGTGTGTSVDEQYF. V usage is TRBV19 and J usage is TRBJ2-7; 10 bases fit TRBD2. CDR1 LNHDA and CDR2 SQIVND come from the germline V gene (reference sequence). CDR3 length: 16 amino acids. Germline trimming cut 8 bases from V and 5 bases from J; bases unmatched to any gene: 15. Looking up the rest from reference TRBV19 and TRBJ2-7 gives the full variable domain: DGGITQSPKYLFRKEGQNVTLSCEQNLNHDAMYWYRQDPGQGLRLIYYSQIVNDFQKGDIAEGYSVSREKKESFPLTVTSAQKNPTAFYLCASGTGTGTSVDEQYFGPGTRLTVT.

The genes are TRBV12-5 and TRBJ2-1; TRBD2 aligns across 13 bases. The V segment lost 3 bases and the J segment 10 bases; nucleotides outside the gene matches: 9. The CDR3 consists of 16 residues. Germline V gene sequence: CDR1 LGHNT, CDR2 FRNRAP. The CDR3 protein is CASGLLGLAGAGEQFF. CDR3 DNA sequence: TGTGCTAGTGGTTTACTAGGACTAGCGGGGGCGGGGGAGCAGTTCTTC. Full variable domain (remainder filled in from reference TRBV12-5 and TRBJ2-1): DARVTQTPRHKVTEMGQEVTMRCQPILGHNTVFWYRQTMMQGLELLAYFRNRAPLDDSGMPKDRFSAEMPDATLATLKIQPSEPRDSAVYFCASGLLGLAGAGEQFFGPGTRLTVL.

J is TRBJ2-3 and V is TRBV5-5; 8 nucleotides agree with TRBD1. The CDR3 length is 16 residues. V lost 0 bases to trimming and J lost 4 bases; unmatched junction nucleotides: 7. Germline V CDR1 and CDR2: SGHKS, YYEKEE (reference sequence). CDR3 protein: CASSLAGQGASDTQYF. CDR3 in DNA: TGTGCCAGCAGCTTGGCCGGGCAGGGGGCTTCAGATACGCAGTATTTT.

The chain uses TRBV7-9 and TRBJ1-5, with D hard to call. Trimming removed 7 bases from V and 5 bases from J, with 12 bases in between. CDR1 SEHNR and CDR2 FQNEAQ come from the germline V gene (reference sequence). The CDR3 has 13 residues. CDR3 bases: TGTGCCAGCAACTACGAGCGGGATCAGCCCCAGCATTTT. Encoded protein: CASNYERDQPQHF.

The J gene is TRBJ1-1, the V gene TRBV10-3; D call uncertain. The CDR3 is 13 amino acids. The germline CDR1 and CDR2 sequences are ENHRY and SYGVKD. V was clipped by 11 bases and J by 1 base, with 14 bases between them. The CDR3 protein is CAHTVGGNTEAFF. CDR3 sequence (DNA): TGTGCCCACACGGTAGGAGGGAACACTGAAGCTTTCTTT.

The CDR3, as DNA: TGTGCCAGCAGCACTTGGACAGCAGAGTTTGATTCACCCCTCCACTTT. This sequence encodes CASSTWTAEFDSPLHF. The chain joins TRBV7-2 to TRBJ1-6, with D possibly matching TRBD1 (6 bases). Trimming cost V 5 bases and J 8 bases, with 19 bases left between them. The CDR3 contains 16 residues. CDR1 and CDR2 from the germline V gene are SGHTA and FQGNSA.

The V gene is TRBV18, the J gene TRBJ2-1; 9 bases are shared with TRBD2. The CDR3 sequence is 15 residues long. J was trimmed by 6 bases and V by 3 bases; bases with no gene match: 6. CDR1 is KGHSH, CDR2 LQKENI, per germline. CDR3 sequence: CASSPSGGTLNEQFF. For the CDR3, the DNA is TGTGCCAGCTCACCGAGCGGGGGGACTCTCAATGAGCAGTTCTTC.

The chain uses TRBV30 and TRBJ2-7; TRBD1 agrees at 8 bases. CDR3 length: 11 amino acids. CDR1 GTSNPN and CDR2 SVGIG come from the germline V gene (reference sequence). Trimming removed 4 bases from V and 6 bases from J; junction bases left unmatched: 2. The DNA for the CDR3 is TGTGCCTGGAATGACAGGGGCGAGCAGTACTTC. Translating it yields CAWNDRGEQYF.

The gene calls are TRBV4-1 and TRBJ2-5; 9 positions match TRBD2. V was clipped by 4 bases and J by 4 bases; unmatched bases: 10. The germline gives CDR1 MGHRA, CDR2 YSYEKL. This CDR3 contains 16 residues. The CDR3 here is CASSPLRASGTETQYF. The DNA of the CDR3 is TGCGCCAGCAGCCCCCTGAGGGCTAGCGGGACAGAGACCCAGTACTTC.

The chain recombines TRBV4-1 with TRBJ2-7; D gene ambiguous. The CDR3 is 15 amino acids. V was shortened by 2 bases and J by 1 base, with 12 bases between the two germline ends. CDR1 MGHRA and CDR2 YSYEKL come from the germline V gene. The CDR3, as DNA: TGCGCCAGCAGCCAATCGTTTTATCCTTCCTACGAGCAGTACTTC. It encodes CASSQSFYPSYEQYF.

The rearrangement uses TRBV28 and TRBJ1-2, with D uncertain. CDR3 length: 16 residues. Trimming shortened V by 6 bases and J by 8 bases, and 25 bases separated the two germline ends. CDR1 MDHEN and CDR2 SYDVKM come from the germline V gene. Here the CDR3 reads CASRREAAAGSWGYTF. DNA of the CDR3: TGTGCCAGCAGGAGAGAGGCAGCTGCTGGTAGCTGGGGCTACACCTTC.

The genes are TRBV11-2 and TRBJ1-5; D is undetermined. V shed 1 base and J shed 3 bases, with 10 bases lying between them. This CDR3 has 15 residues. Germline CDR1 SGHAT, CDR2 FQNNGV. The CDR3 DNA reads as TGTGCCAGCAGCTTAGGGGCCAGGCCCAATCAGCCCCAGCATTTT. This gives the protein CASSLGARPNQPQHF.